Detailed here is one T cell receptor beta chain. This entry belongs to a study of blood T cell repertoires in COVID-19. The protocol was immunoSEQ multiplex PCR, while the TCRdb copy is restricted to in-frame clones and leaves out a portion. The data show about 44,000 clones, about 90% seen once. V dropped 1 base and J dropped 2 bases, with 11 bases sitting between them. Germline CDR1 LGHDT, CDR2 YNNKEL (reference sequence). This CDR3 has 15 residues. The source material was peripheral blood. The origin of this receptor is a human donor in a cohort sampled during active COVID-19. The chain is built from TRBV3-1 (or the pseudogene TRBV3-2) and TRBJ1-1; D gene unclear. This CDR3 reads CASSQGGADNTEAFF. The CDR3 DNA follows: TGTGCCAGCAGCCAAGGCGGAGCGGACAACACTGAAGCTTTCTTT.